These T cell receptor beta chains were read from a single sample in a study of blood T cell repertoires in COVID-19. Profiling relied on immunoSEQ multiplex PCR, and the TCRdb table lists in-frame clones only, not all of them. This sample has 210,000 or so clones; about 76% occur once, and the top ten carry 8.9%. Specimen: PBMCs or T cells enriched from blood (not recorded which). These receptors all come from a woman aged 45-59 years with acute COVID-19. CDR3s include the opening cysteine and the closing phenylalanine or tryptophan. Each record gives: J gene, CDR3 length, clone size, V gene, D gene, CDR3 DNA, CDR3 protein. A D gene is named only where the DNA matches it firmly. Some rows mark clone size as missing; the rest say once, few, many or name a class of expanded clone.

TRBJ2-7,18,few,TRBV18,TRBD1,TGTGCCAGCTCACCCCCGGGTGGTCGGGGACAGGGGACCTACGAGCAGTACTTC,CASSPPGGRGQGTYEQYF
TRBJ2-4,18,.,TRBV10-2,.,TGCGCCAGCAGTGATTCCCCCCACAGGTTGCCGCCGAAAAACATTCAGTACTTC,CASSDSPHRLPPKNIQYF
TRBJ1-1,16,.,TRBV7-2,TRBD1,TGTGCCAGCAGCTCATCAGCGGGACAGGAGAACACTGAAGCTTTCTTT,CASSSSAGQENTEAFF
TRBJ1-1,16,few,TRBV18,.,TGTGCCAGCTCACCGGGACACTCCGGTCAGAACACTGAAGCTTTCTTT,CASSPGHSGQNTEAFF
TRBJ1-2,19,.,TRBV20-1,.,TGCAGTGCTAGTAGTCTACGGGTTGGCAGTAGCTTTACAAACTATGGCTACACCTTC,CSASSLRVGSSFTNYGYTF
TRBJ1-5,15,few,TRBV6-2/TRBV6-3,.,TGTGCCAGCAGTCCCCTTGCGGGAAACAATCAGCCCCAGCATTTT,CASSPLAGNNQPQHF
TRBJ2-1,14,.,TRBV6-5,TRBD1,TGTGCCAGCATTTGGGGACAGGGGAGGAATGAGCAGTTCTTC,CASIWGQGRNEQFF
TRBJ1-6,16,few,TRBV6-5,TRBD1,TGTGCCAGCAGTTCGGAGACAGGGACTTATAATTCACCCCTCCACTTT,CASSSETGTYNSPLHF
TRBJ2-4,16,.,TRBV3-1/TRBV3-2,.,TGTGCCAGCAGCTCCCGTGGGGGGGCGGCCAAAAACATTCAGTACTTC,CASSSRGGAAKNIQYF
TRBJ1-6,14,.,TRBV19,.,TGTGCCAGTAGTGTCGCTGGGGGGAATTCACCCCTCCACTTT,CASSVAGGNSPLHF
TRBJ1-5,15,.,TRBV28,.,TGTGCCAGCAGTTCCCCGGCAGGGGTCTTTAAGCCCCAGCATTTT,CASSSPAGVFKPQHF
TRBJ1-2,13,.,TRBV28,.,TGTGCCACCAGAGGGGGGGGAAGCTATGGCTACACCTTC,CATRGGGSYGYTF
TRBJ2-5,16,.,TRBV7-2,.,TGTGCCAGCAGCTTAGGGTCGGTAGGGGGCCAAGAGACCCAGTACTTC,CASSLGSVGGQETQYF
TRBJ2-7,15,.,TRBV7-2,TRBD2,TGTGCCAGCAGCCAGCGACTAGCGGGAGGAGGTGAGCAGTACTTC,CASSQRLAGGGEQYF
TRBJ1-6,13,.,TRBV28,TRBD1,TGTGCCGGGGGACAGGGGGATAATTCACCCCTCCACTTT,CAGGQGDNSPLHF
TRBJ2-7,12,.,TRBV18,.,TGTGCCAGCTCACGACAGGATTACGAGCAGTACTTC,CASSRQDYEQYF